Below are 21 T cell receptor beta chains sequenced from a single sample in a study of T-cell memory formation after mild COVID-19. TCRdb recomputed calls from the 5' RACE reads with MiXCR, one row per CDR3 protein. Of about 290,000 distinct CDR3 sequences listed, roughly 15% were seen once; the top ten hold around a fifth. The sample consisted of PBMCs or a T cell subset sorted from them (not recorded which). The receptors originated from a young man who had mild COVID-19 (a few samples of this study predate the infection). Cell type and time point are not known.

Only a few counts were recorded for this clonotype. The genes are TRBV7-9 and TRBJ2-2, with a tentative D call TRBD1 (6 bases). The CDR3 is 16 residues long. The V end was cut by 5 bases, the J end by 0 bases, with 13 bases between. Germline-derived CDR1 and CDR2 are SEHNR and FQNEAQ (reference sequence). CDR3 in amino acids: CASSQKGTSNTGELFF. The DNA for the CDR3 is TGTGCCAGCAGCCAAAAGGGGACATCGAACACCGGGGAGCTGTTTTTT.

The chain joins TRBV5-5 to TRBJ2-2; 10 nucleotides agree with TRBD1. In germline, CDR1 is SGHKS, CDR2 YYEKEE (reference sequence). The J segment lost 5 bases and the V segment lost 2 bases, leaving 6 bases of the junction unmatched. The CDR3 loop spans 16 amino acids. The CDR3 region has the DNA TGTGCCAGCAGCTTTCTGACAGGGGGCGCGACCGGGGAGCTGTTTTTT. Residues: CASSFLTGGATGELFF.

This clonotype was counted between two and nine times. The CDR3 sequence is CASSQDSTGQAYGYTF. CDR3 sequence (DNA): TGCGCCAGCAGCCAGGACAGTACGGGCCAGGCCTATGGCTACACCTTC. The rearrangement uses TRBV4-1 and TRBJ1-2; D possibly corresponds to TRBD1 (6 bases). This CDR3 spans 16 amino acids. CDR1 is MGHRA and CDR2 is YSYEKL in the germline V gene. V was pared by 3 bases and J by 4 bases, with 18 bases between.

The rearrangement joins TRBV10-3 to TRBJ1-3; 7 bases match TRBD1. The trim removed 7 bases at V and 2 bases at J, leaving 2 bases unmatched. The CDR3 is 13 amino acids. CDR1 ENHRY and CDR2 SYGVKD come from the germline V gene. In nucleotides, the CDR3 is TGTGCCATCAATGACAGGGCTGGAAACACCATATATTTT. Translation: CAINDRAGNTIYF.

The sample holds a few counts of this clonotype. The chain joins TRBV6-2 or TRBV6-3 to TRBJ2-1, with D possibly TRBD2 on 5 matching bases. Between the trimmed V and J ends, which lost 5 bases and 3 bases, there was a span of 11 bases. Germline lookup yields CDR1 MNHEY and CDR2 SVGEGT. The CDR3 is made up of 14 amino acids. CDR3 in amino acids: CASSREIFYNEQFF. CDR3 nucleotides: TGTGCCAGCAGTAGGGAGATCTTCTACAATGAGCAGTTCTTC.

The chain combines TRBV7-2 with TRBJ1-1; D remains ambiguous. Germline loops: CDR1 SGHTA, CDR2 FQGNSA. This CDR3 is built from 13 residues. V was pared by 2 bases and J by 4 bases, with 8 bases between. The CDR3 region is CASSLFESTEAFF. The CDR3 DNA follows: TGTGCCAGCAGCTTATTCGAGAGCACTGAAGCTTTCTTT.

A few counts support this clonotype. The chain combines TRBV7-9 with TRBJ1-4; 7 nucleotides align to TRBD1. With V trimmed by 5 bases and J by 7 bases, 10 bases remained unmatched. The CDR3 length is 15 residues. The germline V gene encodes CDR1 SEHNR and CDR2 FQNEAQ (reference sequence). CDR3 residues: CASSAQGGGIEKLFF. CDR3 DNA: TGTGCCAGCAGCGCCCAGGGAGGGGGCATTGAAAAACTGTTTTTT.

This clonotype was detected many times. J is TRBJ2-1 and V is TRBV27; D is perhaps TRBD2 (6 bases). Trimming shortened V by 6 bases and J by 7 bases, and 13 bases separated the two germline ends. CDR3 length: 13 amino acids. The germline gives CDR1 MNHEY, CDR2 SMNVEV (reference sequence). The CDR3 here is CASSRAGWNEQFF. The DNA for the CDR3 is TGTGCCAGCAGCCGTGCGGGGTGGAATGAGCAGTTCTTC.

V and J are TRBV20-1 and TRBJ1-5; 8 bases agree with TRBD1. Trimming removed 6 bases from V and 6 bases from J; junction bases left unmatched: 7. The V gene's germline CDR1 is DFQATT and CDR2 SNEGSKA (reference sequence). The CDR3 runs 13 residues. Written as DNA, the CDR3 is TGCAGTGCGAACAGGGGGGTCGGTCAGCCCCAGCATTTT. Amino acids: CSANRGVGQPQHF.

The sample holds a few counts of this clonotype. V and J are TRBV10-3 and TRBJ2-1; 14 bases fit TRBD2. The V and J ends lost 6 bases and 9 bases, in that order; junction bases with no gene match: 7. The V gene's germline CDR1 is ENHRY and CDR2 SYGVKD. The CDR3 loop spans 15 amino acids. CDR3 sequence: CAISPTSGGAGEQFF. In DNA form, the CDR3 reads TGTGCCATCAGCCCGACTAGCGGGGGGGCCGGTGAGCAGTTCTTC.

This clonotype was seen more than once but under ten times. The rearrangement uses TRBV6-2 or TRBV6-3 and TRBJ1-1; 9 nucleotides line up with TRBD1. The CDR3 extends over 14 amino acids. The V gene's germline CDR1 is MNHEY and CDR2 SVGEGT. V trimming: 7 bases; J trimming: 6 bases; junction bases outside the gene matches: 9. The DNA of the CDR3 is TGTGCCAGCAAAACCGGGACAGGGCTGGCTGAAGCTTTCTTT. The encoded protein is CASKTGTGLAEAFF.

This clonotype was observed a few times. The CDR3 is CASSATVTNEKLFF. The CDR3 coding sequence is TGTGCCAGCAGCGCGACAGTTACTAATGAAAAACTGTTTTTT. This chain joins TRBV9 and TRBJ1-4, with a tentative D call TRBD1 (5 bases). The germline V gene encodes CDR1 SGDLS and CDR2 YYNGEE. Deletions cut 3 bases from V and 2 bases from J, with 8 bases between. The CDR3 sequence is 14 residues long.

This clonotype occurred a few times. Written as DNA, the CDR3 is TGTGCCAGCAGCTTAGAGTCGACTTACACCGGGGAGCTGTTTTTT. This translates into CASSLESTYTGELFF. This chain links TRBV11-2 with TRBJ2-2; D unclear. The CDR3 extends over 15 amino acids. The germline CDR1 and CDR2 sequences are SGHAT and FQNNGV. Deletions cut 0 bases from V and 3 bases from J, with 8 bases between.

As for this clonotype: Possible read error: a much larger clone is one base away. The chain uses TRBV11-2 and TRBJ2-3, with D uncertain. The CDR3 runs to 12 residues. Trimming shortened V by 4 bases and J by 2 bases, and 4 bases separated the two germline ends. CDR1 is SGHAT and CDR2 is FQNNGV in the germline V gene. CDR3 sequence reads: CASSSHTDTQYF. CDR3 bases: TGTGCCAGCAGCTCCCACACAGATACGCAGTATTTT.

This rearrangement joins TRBV7-6 to TRBJ2-3, with 9 bases identical to TRBD1. J lost 2 bases, V lost 4 bases, and 4 bases had no gene match. This CDR3 has 15 residues. Germline-derived CDR1 and CDR2 are SGHVS and FNYEAQ. CDR3 DNA sequence: TGTGCCAGCAGCTGGACAGGGGCCTCCACAGATACGCAGTATTTT. Translating it yields CASSWTGASTDTQYF. Complete variable domain (other parts from reference TRBV7-6 and TRBJ2-3): GAGVSQSPRYKVTKRGQDVALRCDPISGHVSLYWYRQALGQGPEFLTYFNYEAQQDKSGLPNDRFSAERPEGSISTLTIQRTEQRDSAMYRCASSWTGASTDTQYFGPGTRLTVL.

This clonotype was counted only a few times. This sequence joins TRBV9 and TRBJ1-6; the match to TRBD1 covers 7 bases. The V and J ends lost 0 bases and 6 bases, in that order; junction bases with no gene match: 9. Germline CDR1 is SGDLS and CDR2 is YYNGEE. This CDR3 comprises 17 residues. CDR3 residues: CASSVGPRPGGNSPLHF. The CDR3 DNA reads as TGTGCCAGCAGCGTAGGGCCGAGGCCAGGGGGTAATTCACCCCTCCACTTT.

This clonotype was counted a few times. This rearrangement joins TRBV11-2 to TRBJ1-1; D call uncertain. The germline V gene encodes CDR1 SGHAT and CDR2 FQNNGV. The CDR3 is 13 residues long. Trimming cost V 0 bases and J 4 bases, with 6 bases left between them. CDR3 in DNA: TGTGCCAGCAGCTTAGAGGGGTTCACTGAAGCTTTCTTT. This codes for CASSLEGFTEAFF.

This clonotype has just a few counts. This sequence joins TRBV20-1 and TRBJ1-2; 8 bases map to TRBD1. This CDR3 contains 13 residues. J was trimmed by 4 bases and V by 6 bases; bases with no gene match: 7. The germline V gene encodes CDR1 DFQATT and CDR2 SNEGSKA (reference sequence). CDR3 nucleotide sequence: TGCAGTGCCGTGGACAGGGTTCCCTATGGCTACACCTTC. It codes for CSAVDRVPYGYTF.

This clonotype has ten or more counts. The V call is TRBV7-9, the J call TRBJ2-5; possibly TRBD1 for D (5 bases). Germline CDR1 and CDR2: SEHNR and FQNEAQ (reference sequence). This CDR3 is 15 amino acids long. Deletions cut 2 bases from V and 3 bases from J, with 13 bases between. The CDR3 nucleotides are TGTGCCAGCAGCTTACCAGGGAACCTTAAAGAGACCCAGTACTTC. Its translation is CASSLPGNLKETQYF.

The rearrangement links TRBV6-2 or TRBV6-3 to TRBJ1-6; 7 bases are a match to TRBD1. The CDR3 extends over 16 amino acids. Unmatched junction bases numbered 8, after V lost 2 bases and J lost 7 bases. Germline CDR1 is MNHEY and CDR2 is SVGEGT. The CDR3 DNA sequence: TGTGCCAGCAGTTACCGTCGGACAGGACTAAATTCACCCCTCCACTTT. This encodes CASSYRRTGLNSPLHF.

The chain couples TRBV19 to TRBJ2-2; D not resolved. The ends were cut back, 3 bases at V and 6 bases at J, with 8 bases in the middle. The CDR3 extends over 13 amino acids. CDR1 LNHDA and CDR2 SQIVND come from the germline V gene (reference sequence). The CDR3 sequence is CASSIQVPGELFF. The CDR3 DNA is TGTGCCAGTAGTATTCAGGTTCCCGGGGAGCTGTTTTTT.